This T cell receptor (beta chain) was observed in a study of CD4 T cells in relation to SARS-CoV-2 and coronaviruses. Study details: Shared crossreactive spike epitopes were mapped to their HLA restriction.

Trimming stripped 0 bases from V and 6 bases from J, with 3 bases between. CDR1 is DFQATT and CDR2 is SNEGSKA in the germline V gene (reference sequence). This CDR3 spans 11 amino acids. This clone was seen once. Antigen specificity is unknown. Whole-study results and caveats: No donor gave both pre-pandemic and post-infection samples.

The data were produced by immunoSEQ multiplex PCR, yet TCRdb's version contains in-frame clones alone and is incomplete. The data contain 30,000 to 45,000 clones, approximately 80% of them singletons. This receptor was taken from an adult with COVID-19. The chain joins TRBV20-1 to TRBJ2-1; D unclear. The sequenced material came from naive CD4+ T cells from PBMCs, cultured in vitro. The subset here: naive CD4+ T cells isolated by negative enrichment. CDR3 sequence (DNA): TGCAGTGCTAGAGACCTCAATGAGCAGTTCTTC. This translates into CSARDLNEQFF.